The source of this TCR beta chain is a study of cytomegalovirus exposure and HLA in healthy donors. Of note for this clone: Its specificity is unknown.

PCR primers comprised 60 Vbeta and 13 Jbeta primers. Data came from immunoSEQ multiplex PCR; TCRdb stores just in-frame clones and leaves some out. The table gives under 200,000 clones; the top ten clones make up about 2% of it. V lost 2 bases, J lost 1 base, and 4 bases stayed unmatched. Looked up from germline, CDR1 is SEHNR and CDR2 is FQNEAQ (reference sequence). CDR3 length: 16 residues. Findings of the study overall: As a later analysis revealed, most CMV-associated TCR beta chains appeared HLA-restricted. Diagnosis of cytomegalovirus status made by the classifier reportedly showed high specificity and sensitivity. Solely CMV serostatus was available to characterize immune exposure. Association of a missense DCLRE1C variant with TCR beta V- and J-gene trimming was reported in a later analysis.

Source material: PBMCs. This TCR derives from a man between 25 and 39 years old in good health and CMV-seronegative. The chain links TRBV7-9 to TRBJ2-3; 9 positions match TRBD2. As DNA, the CDR3 is TGTGCCAGCAGCTTATGGGCGGGAGGGGGCACAGATACGCAGTATTTT. It translates to CASSLWAGGGTDTQYF.